A selection of T cell receptor beta chains follows, all from one sample in a study of T cells in Graves' hyperthyroidism and ophthalmopathy. TCRdb used MiXCR to reprocess the multiplex PCR reads, holding one entry per CDR3 protein. The profile covers fewer than 400,000 distinct CDR3 sequences, with 11% to 15% appearing a single time and under 30% taken by the ten largest. Sequenced sample: blood. The source is a man aged 50 to 59 with Graves' ophthalmopathy. Each CDR3 is given with its conserved first and last residue. D genes are given only for firm matches. Some rows have no size entry. The others give once, few or many, or a class for an expanded clone.

CDR3nt: TGTGCCAGCAGCTTGCGGGAAGGAGATACGCAGTATTTT; CDR3aa: CASSLREGDTQYF; d_gene: NA; j_gene: TRBJ2-3; v_gene: TRBV7-3; abundance: many
CDR3nt: TGTGCCAGCAGCCTGCAACAGGGGGTTTTGACTGGGGCCAACGTCCTGACTTTC; CDR3aa: CASSLQQGVLTGANVLTF; d_gene: TRBD1; j_gene: TRBJ2-6; v_gene: TRBV5-4; abundance: NA
CDR3nt: TGTGCTAGCAGCAAAGGCCTATCTCGTCAAGAGACCCAGTACTTC; CDR3aa: CASSKGLSRQETQYF; d_gene: NA; j_gene: TRBJ2-5; v_gene: TRBV7-7; abundance: many
CDR3nt: TGTGCCAGCAGTGAAAAAACAGTCTCCTACGAGCAGTACTTC; CDR3aa: CASSEKTVSYEQYF; d_gene: NA; j_gene: TRBJ2-7; v_gene: TRBV2; abundance: many
CDR3nt: TGTGCCAGCAGCTTCGGGACAGGGGATCCTCAGCCCCAGCATTTT; CDR3aa: CASSFGTGDPQPQHF; d_gene: TRBD1; j_gene: TRBJ1-5; v_gene: TRBV2; abundance: few
CDR3nt: TGTGCCAGCAGCTTAGGTGGGACTAGCGGTTCCTACAATGAGCAGTTCTTC; CDR3aa: CASSLGGTSGSYNEQFF; d_gene: TRBD2; j_gene: TRBJ2-1; v_gene: TRBV7-8; abundance: many
CDR3nt: TGTGCCAGCAGCTCAACAGGGGGCGCGGGAAACACCATATATTTT; CDR3aa: CASSSTGGAGNTIYF; d_gene: TRBD1; j_gene: TRBJ1-3; v_gene: TRBV7-2; abundance: NA
CDR3nt: TGTGCCAGTAGTATAGGGGGGTCCTACGAGCAGTACTTC; CDR3aa: CASSIGGSYEQYF; d_gene: NA; j_gene: TRBJ2-7; v_gene: TRBV19; abundance: few
CDR3nt: TGCGCCAGCAGCTTGGCCGGGGATCTCACTGAAGCTTTCTTT; CDR3aa: CASSLAGDLTEAFF; d_gene: NA; j_gene: TRBJ1-1; v_gene: TRBV5-1; abundance: many
CDR3nt: TGTGCCAGCAGGGGGCAGGGTGGAAACACCGGGGAGCTGTTTTTT; CDR3aa: CASRGQGGNTGELFF; d_gene: TRBD1; j_gene: TRBJ2-2; v_gene: TRBV19; abundance: NA
CDR3nt: TGTGCCAGCAGTCCGCAACTAGCGGGAGCTTCTGTTGAGCAGTTCTTC; CDR3aa: CASSPQLAGASVEQFF; d_gene: TRBD2; j_gene: TRBJ2-1; v_gene: TRBV28; abundance: NA
CDR3nt: TGCAGTGAGGGGAGGACTGGAACCTACGAGCAGTACTTC; CDR3aa: CSEGRTGTYEQYF; d_gene: NA; j_gene: TRBJ2-7; v_gene: TRBV20-1; abundance: many
CDR3nt: TGTGCTAGTGGTAATGGACAGGGGGCTTACAAGGAGACAGATACGCAGTATTTT; CDR3aa: CASGNGQGAYKETDTQYF; d_gene: TRBD1; j_gene: TRBJ2-3; v_gene: TRBV12-5; abundance: few
CDR3nt: TGTGCCAGTAGTATAGAGTTTCAGGGTTCGGTCTACGAGCAGTACTTC; CDR3aa: CASSIEFQGSVYEQYF; d_gene: NA; j_gene: TRBJ2-7; v_gene: TRBV19; abundance: NA
CDR3nt: TGTGCCAGCAGTTACTCAGGGGGTCGCAATCAGCCCCAGCATTTT; CDR3aa: CASSYSGGRNQPQHF; d_gene: NA; j_gene: TRBJ1-5; v_gene: TRBV6-6; abundance: many
CDR3nt: TGTGCCAGCAGCCTGGTAAGGGGTTCACCCCTCCACTTT; CDR3aa: CASSLVRGSPLHF; d_gene: NA; j_gene: TRBJ1-6; v_gene: TRBV3-1; abundance: many
CDR3nt: TGCGCCAGCAGCATAGTGGGGACTAGCGGGAGGGATGAGCAGTTCTTC; CDR3aa: CASSIVGTSGRDEQFF; d_gene: TRBD2; j_gene: TRBJ2-1; v_gene: TRBV4-1; abundance: few
CDR3nt: TGTGCCAGCAGCCAACCGGGACAGACGTCCGAGCAGTACTTC; CDR3aa: CASSQPGQTSEQYF; d_gene: TRBD1; j_gene: TRBJ2-7; v_gene: TRBV3-1; abundance: many
CDR3nt: TGCAGTGCTAGAGATGCGACTAGCGGCAACAATGAGCAGTTCTTC; CDR3aa: CSARDATSGNNEQFF; d_gene: TRBD2; j_gene: TRBJ2-1; v_gene: TRBV20-1; abundance: many
CDR3nt: TGTGCCAGCACCCCTACTGGGAGAACATCCTACAATGAGCAGTTCTTC; CDR3aa: CASTPTGRTSYNEQFF; d_gene: NA; j_gene: TRBJ2-1; v_gene: TRBV6-1; abundance: few
CDR3nt: TGCAGTGCGACTCACCTTAGGCTAGCGGGACGGACAGATACGCAGTATTTT; CDR3aa: CSATHLRLAGRTDTQYF; d_gene: TRBD2; j_gene: TRBJ2-3; v_gene: TRBV20-1; abundance: NA
CDR3nt: TGCGCCAGCAGCTGGGACAGCGGGAACACTGAAGCTTTCTTT; CDR3aa: CASSWDSGNTEAFF; d_gene: TRBD1; j_gene: TRBJ1-1; v_gene: TRBV5-1; abundance: many
CDR3nt: TGTGCCACCAGTACACCGAACACCGGGGAGCTGTTTTTT; CDR3aa: CATSTPNTGELFF; d_gene: NA; j_gene: TRBJ2-2; v_gene: TRBV24-1; abundance: NA
CDR3nt: TGCAGTGCAGAAGCGGGAGGTTTCGACGAGCAGTACTTC; CDR3aa: CSAEAGGFDEQYF; d_gene: TRBD2; j_gene: TRBJ2-7; v_gene: TRBV20-1; abundance: many
CDR3nt: TGTGCCAGCAGTCGCCGGGACGACAATGAGCAGTTCTTC; CDR3aa: CASSRRDDNEQFF; d_gene: NA; j_gene: TRBJ2-1; v_gene: TRBV9; abundance: few
CDR3nt: TGCAGTGCTAGAATAGCGGGAGTGAACACCGGGGAGCTGTTTTTT; CDR3aa: CSARIAGVNTGELFF; d_gene: TRBD2; j_gene: TRBJ2-2; v_gene: TRBV20-1; abundance: many
CDR3nt: TGTGCCAGCAGCCCCCAAGGGGTCACAGATACGCAGTATTTT; CDR3aa: CASSPQGVTDTQYF; d_gene: NA; j_gene: TRBJ2-3; v_gene: TRBV7-6; abundance: many
CDR3nt: TGCAGTGCTAGATGGGGGGAAGAGACCCAGTACTTC; CDR3aa: CSARWGEETQYF; d_gene: NA; j_gene: TRBJ2-5; v_gene: TRBV20-1; abundance: many
CDR3nt: TGTGCCAGCAGCCCTTACATGAACACCGGGGAGCTGTTTTTT; CDR3aa: CASSPYMNTGELFF; d_gene: NA; j_gene: TRBJ2-2; v_gene: TRBV7-3; abundance: NA
CDR3nt: TGTGCCAGCAGTCAGGACAGGGGTCGATCCTACGAGCAGTACTTC; CDR3aa: CASSQDRGRSYEQYF; d_gene: TRBD1; j_gene: TRBJ2-7; v_gene: TRBV7-9; abundance: NA
CDR3nt: TGTGCCAGCGAAGGGGGACTAGCGGGAGCTTTTTCCTACAATGAGCAGTTCTTC; CDR3aa: CASEGGLAGAFSYNEQFF; d_gene: TRBD2; j_gene: TRBJ2-1; v_gene: TRBV25-1; abundance: NA
CDR3nt: TGTGCCAGCAGTCCACGGGACAGGGATACCGGGGAGCTGTTTTTT; CDR3aa: CASSPRDRDTGELFF; d_gene: TRBD1; j_gene: TRBJ2-2; v_gene: TRBV11-2; abundance: many
CDR3nt: TGTGCCAGCAGTGAAAATTGGGATGGATTATACACTGAAGCTTTCTTT; CDR3aa: CASSENWDGLYTEAFF; d_gene: NA; j_gene: TRBJ1-1; v_gene: TRBV11-2; abundance: NA
CDR3nt: TGTGCCAGCAGAGAAAGAACAGATACGCAGTATTTT; CDR3aa: CASRERTDTQYF; d_gene: NA; j_gene: TRBJ2-3; v_gene: TRBV2; abundance: many
CDR3nt: TGTGCCAGCAGTTTTCAACTGGGCAGTCGGAATGAGCAGTTCTTC; CDR3aa: CASSFQLGSRNEQFF; d_gene: NA; j_gene: TRBJ2-1; v_gene: TRBV28; abundance: many
CDR3nt: TGTGCCAGCAGCGGGGGACTAGCGGGAGGAGATACGCAGTATTTT; CDR3aa: CASSGGLAGGDTQYF; d_gene: TRBD2; j_gene: TRBJ2-3; v_gene: TRBV5-5; abundance: NA
CDR3nt: TGTGCCAGCAGCGAAAGCGGGGGAAACAATGAGCAGTTCTTC; CDR3aa: CASSESGGNNEQFF; d_gene: TRBD2; j_gene: TRBJ2-1; v_gene: TRBV9; abundance: NA
CDR3nt: TGTGCCAGCAGTTCGGGGGGGAGTAACATTCAGTACTTC; CDR3aa: CASSSGGSNIQYF; d_gene: TRBD2; j_gene: TRBJ2-4; v_gene: TRBV6-1; abundance: NA
CDR3nt: TGTGCCAGCAGAATACAGGGAACCAATTCACCCCTCCACTTT; CDR3aa: CASRIQGTNSPLHF; d_gene: NA; j_gene: TRBJ1-6; v_gene: TRBV2; abundance: many
CDR3nt: TGTGCCAGCAGAAGTACTGGGTTGGCCTACGAGCAGTACTTC; CDR3aa: CASRSTGLAYEQYF; d_gene: NA; j_gene: TRBJ2-7; v_gene: TRBV2; abundance: many
CDR3nt: TGTGCCAGCCGTGGAGTGGGGATAGACATTCAGTACTTC; CDR3aa: CASRGVGIDIQYF; d_gene: NA; j_gene: TRBJ2-4; v_gene: TRBV27; abundance: few
CDR3nt: TGTGCCAGCACAACCTCATACGAGCAGTACTTC; CDR3aa: CASTTSYEQYF; d_gene: NA; j_gene: TRBJ2-7; v_gene: TRBV2; abundance: NA